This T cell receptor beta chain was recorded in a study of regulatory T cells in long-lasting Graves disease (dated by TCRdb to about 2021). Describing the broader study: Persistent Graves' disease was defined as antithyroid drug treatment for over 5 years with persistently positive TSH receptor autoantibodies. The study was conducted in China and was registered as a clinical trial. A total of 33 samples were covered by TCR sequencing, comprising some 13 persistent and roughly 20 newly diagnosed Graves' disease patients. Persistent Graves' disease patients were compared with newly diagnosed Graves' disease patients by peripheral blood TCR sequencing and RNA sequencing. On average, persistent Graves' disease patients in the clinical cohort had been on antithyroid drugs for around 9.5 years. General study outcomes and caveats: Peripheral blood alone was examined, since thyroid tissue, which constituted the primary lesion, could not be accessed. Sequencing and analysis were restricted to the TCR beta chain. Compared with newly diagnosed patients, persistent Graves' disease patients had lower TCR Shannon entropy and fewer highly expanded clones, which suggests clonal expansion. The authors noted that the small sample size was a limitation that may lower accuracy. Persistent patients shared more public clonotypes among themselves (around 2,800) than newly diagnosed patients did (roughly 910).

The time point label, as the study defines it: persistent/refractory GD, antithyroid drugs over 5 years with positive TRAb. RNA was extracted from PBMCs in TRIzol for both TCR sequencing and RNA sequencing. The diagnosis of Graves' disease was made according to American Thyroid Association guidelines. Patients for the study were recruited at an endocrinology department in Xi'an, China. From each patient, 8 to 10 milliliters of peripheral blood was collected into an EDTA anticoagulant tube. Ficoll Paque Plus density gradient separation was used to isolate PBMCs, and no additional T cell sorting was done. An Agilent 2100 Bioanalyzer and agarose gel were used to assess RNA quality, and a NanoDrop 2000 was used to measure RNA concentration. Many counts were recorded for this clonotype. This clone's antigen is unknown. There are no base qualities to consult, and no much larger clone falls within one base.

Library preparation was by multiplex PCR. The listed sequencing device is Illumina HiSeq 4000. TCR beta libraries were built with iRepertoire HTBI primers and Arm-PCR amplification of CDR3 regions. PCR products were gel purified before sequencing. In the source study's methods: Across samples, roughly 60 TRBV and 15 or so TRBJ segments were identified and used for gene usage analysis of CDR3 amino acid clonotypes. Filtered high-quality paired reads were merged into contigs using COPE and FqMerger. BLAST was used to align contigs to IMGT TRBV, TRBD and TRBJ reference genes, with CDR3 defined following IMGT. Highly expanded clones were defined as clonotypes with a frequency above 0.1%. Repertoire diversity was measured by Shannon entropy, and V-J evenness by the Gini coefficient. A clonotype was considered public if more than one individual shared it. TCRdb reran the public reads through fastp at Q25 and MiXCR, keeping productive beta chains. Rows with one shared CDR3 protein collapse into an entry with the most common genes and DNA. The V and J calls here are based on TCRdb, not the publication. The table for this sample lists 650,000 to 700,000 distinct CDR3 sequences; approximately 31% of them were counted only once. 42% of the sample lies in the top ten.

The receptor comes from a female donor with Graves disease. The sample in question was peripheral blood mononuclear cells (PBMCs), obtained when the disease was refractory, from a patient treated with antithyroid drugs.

The DNA sequence is as follows: TGTGCCAGCTCACGGGGCAGGGCAGGATTGTATGGCTACACCTTC. Its amino acids are CASSRGRAGLYGYTF. The V and J segments used are TRBV2 and TRBJ1-2; TRBD1 could be the D gene, as 5 bases match. The junction carries 21 bases between V and J, which are trimmed by 8 bases and 5 bases respectively. The germline V gene encodes CDR1 SNHLY and CDR2 FYNNEI. CDR3 length: 15 amino acids, cysteine to phenylalanine. Only the CDR3 part of the read is kept: 45 bases, read in frame from the first base.